A selection of T cell receptor beta chains follows, all from one sample in a study of metastatic and nonmetastatic thyroid tumors. TCRdb re-called the PCR reads through MiXCR. The repertoire consists of about 41,000 clones, with roughly 31% occurring once and the leading ten covering 9.5% to 10%. The sequenced material came from blood. These receptor sequences come from a male donor with papillary thyroid cancer or a benign thyroid nodule (not recorded which). Some clones in this sample may be carry-over from other donors' samples. CDR3s include the opening cysteine and the closing phenylalanine or tryptophan. The D gene is left open where the match is weak. Clone size, where shown, is once, few, many, or a class for clones that have expanded.

j_call	d_call	v_call	clone_size	cdr3_aa	cdr3_nt
TRBJ1-2	TRBD1	TRBV5-1	NA	CASSPGQGINYGYTF	TGCGCCAGCAGCCCCGGACAGGGAATTAACTATGGCTACACCTTC
TRBJ2-3	NA	TRBV4-1	medium-sized	CASSQAVTDTQYF	TGCGCCAGCAGCCAAGCAGTAACAGATACGCAGTATTTT
TRBJ2-2	NA	TRBV19	many	CASSSGLNTGELFF	TGTGCCAGTAGTAGCGGACTCAACACCGGGGAGCTGTTTTTT
TRBJ2-1	TRBD2	TRBV9	once	CASSPLCWGGSEQFF	TGTGCCAGCAGCCCACTGTGCTGGGGGGGGTCAGAGCAGTTCTTC
TRBJ2-7	NA	TRBV28	NA	CASRAGLDSEQYF	TGTGCCAGCAGGGCTGGGCTGGATAGCGAGCAGTACTTC
TRBJ1-1	NA	TRBV30	many	CAWRQGQNTEAFF	TGTGCCTGGAGGCAGGGGCAGAACACTGAAGCTTTCTTT
TRBJ1-3	NA	TRBV30	NA	CVWRQGLCSGNTIYF	TGTGTCTGGAGACAAGGCCTCTGCTCTGGAAACACCATATATTTT
TRBJ2-3	TRBD1	TRBV27	many	CASSLPGGTGVYF	TGTGCCAGCAGTCTCCCGGGCGGGACAGGAGTATATTTT
TRBJ2-1	NA	TRBV10-3	NA	CSTHPGSALYNEQFF	TGTTCCACCCATCCTGGGAGTGCACTGTACAATGAGCAGTTCTTC
TRBJ1-2	NA	TRBV7-2	many	CASSLSLRGVGANYGYTF	TGTGCCAGCAGCTTATCCCTAAGGGGGGTAGGGGCTAACTATGGCTACACCTTC
TRBJ2-7	NA	TRBV29-1	many	CSVSGSYEQYF	TGCAGCGTTTCGGGGTCCTACGAGCAGTACTTC
TRBJ1-2	TRBD1	TRBV27	many	CASSKPGGGYTF	TGTGCCAGCAGTAAACCAGGGGGAGGCTACACCTTC
TRBJ1-2	TRBD1	TRBV12-3/TRBV12-4	few	CASSLGDRVYEGTF	TGTGCCAGCAGTTTAGGGGACAGGGTTTATGAGGGTACCTTC
TRBJ2-7	NA	TRBV12-3/TRBV12-4	many	CASSFPPQGEQYF	TGTGCCAGCAGTTTTCCCCCGCAGGGGGAGCAGTACTTC
TRBJ2-7	TRBD2	TRBV20-1	medium-sized	CSAPGTSDYEQYF	TGCAGTGCTCCCGGGACTAGCGACTACGAGCAGTACTTC
TRBJ1-1	NA	TRBV6-2/TRBV6-3	NA	CAISRVTEAFF	TGTGCCATCAGTCGGGTCACGGAAGCTTTCTTT
TRBJ2-7	NA	TRBV28	NA	CASSFLGQTGDYEQYF	TGTGCCAGCAGTTTTTTAGGACAGACGGGCGACTACGAGCAGTACTTC
TRBJ2-7	NA	TRBV12-3/TRBV12-4	few	CASSIWGAIGEQYF	TGTGCCAGCAGTATATGGGGGGCCATTGGCGAGCAGTACTTC
TRBJ2-1	NA	TRBV7-9	NA	CASSALRSYNEQFF	TGTGCCAGCAGCGCCCTAAGATCCTACAATGAGCAGTTCTTC
TRBJ1-4	NA	TRBV29-1	many	CSAKPRGTNEKLFF	TGCAGCGCAAAACCCAGGGGTACTAATGAAAAACTGTTTTTT
TRBJ2-7	NA	TRBV29-1	NA	CSVEGGFLSEQYF	TGCAGCGTTGAAGGCGGCTTTCTTTCCGAGCAGTACTTC
TRBJ2-1	TRBD2	TRBV11-2	NA	CASSPTSGRDGEQFF	TGTGCCAGCAGCCCTACTAGCGGGAGGGACGGTGAGCAGTTCTTC
TRBJ1-2	NA	TRBV4-1	NA	CASSSLQGYGYTF	TGCGCCAGCAGCTCCCTACAGGGCTATGGCTACACCTTC
TRBJ2-2	TRBD1	TRBV5-1	NA	CASADRVGFTGELFF	TGCGCCAGCGCAGACAGGGTAGGATTCACCGGGGAGCTGTTTTTT
TRBJ1-5	NA	TRBV19	many	CASSIGATVNLEPQHF	TGTGCCAGTAGTATAGGGGCGACAGTTAATTTGGAGCCCCAGCATTTT
TRBJ1-3	NA	TRBV18	many	CASSLPARVSGNTIYF	TGTGCCAGCTCACTCCCGGCCCGGGTCTCTGGAAACACCATATATTTT
TRBJ2-2	NA	TRBV3-1	NA	CASAYAGELFF	TGTGCCAGCGCTTACGCCGGGGAGCTGTTTTTT
TRBJ2-1	TRBD2	TRBV27	NA	CASRVLAGAISYNEQFF	TGTGCCAGCAGAGTACTAGCGGGGGCTATCTCCTACAATGAGCAGTTCTTC
TRBJ2-2	NA	TRBV19	NA	CASRKGANTGELFF	TGTGCCAGTAGGAAAGGGGCGAACACCGGGGAGCTGTTTTTT
TRBJ2-1	TRBD2	TRBV5-4	NA	CASSFSRTGTSRSDEQLF	TGTGCCAGCAGCTTCTCACGCACCGGGACTAGCCGGAGCGATGAGCAGCTCTTC
TRBJ1-1	NA	TRBV18	medium-sized	CASSPPADLEAFF	TGTGCCAGCTCACCACCAGCGGACCTTGAAGCTTTCTTT
TRBJ1-1	NA	TRBV11-2	many	CASSLQARGAFF	TGTGCCAGCAGCCTTCAGGCTAGGGGAGCTTTCTTT
TRBJ2-3	NA	TRBV11-2	many	CASRDGGADTQYF	TGTGCCAGCAGGGATGGCGGGGCAGATACGCAGTATTTT
TRBJ2-2	NA	TRBV7-9	many	CASSLDYNTGELFF	TGTGCCAGCAGCTTAGACTATAACACCGGGGAGCTGTTTTTT
TRBJ1-2	NA	TRBV11-2	NA	CASSLEAGSLGTF	TGTGCCAGCAGCTTAGAGGCAGGGAGCCTGGGGACCTTC